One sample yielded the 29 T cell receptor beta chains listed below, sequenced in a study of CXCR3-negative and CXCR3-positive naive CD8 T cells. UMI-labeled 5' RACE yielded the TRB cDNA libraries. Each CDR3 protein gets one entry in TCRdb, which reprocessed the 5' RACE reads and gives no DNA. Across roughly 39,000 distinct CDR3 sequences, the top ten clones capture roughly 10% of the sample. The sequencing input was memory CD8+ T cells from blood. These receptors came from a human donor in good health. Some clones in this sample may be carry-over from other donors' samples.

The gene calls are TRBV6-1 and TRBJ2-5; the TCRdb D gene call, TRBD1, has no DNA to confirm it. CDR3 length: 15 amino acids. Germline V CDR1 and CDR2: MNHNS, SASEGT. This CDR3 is CASSELGGGQETQYF.

CDR3 region: CASNLDRGTRGYTF. This sequence joins TRBV28 and TRBJ1-2; TCRdb reports TRBD1, a call that lacks DNA to check it against. The CDR3 runs 14 residues. The germline V gene has CDR1 MDHEN and CDR2 SYDVKM.

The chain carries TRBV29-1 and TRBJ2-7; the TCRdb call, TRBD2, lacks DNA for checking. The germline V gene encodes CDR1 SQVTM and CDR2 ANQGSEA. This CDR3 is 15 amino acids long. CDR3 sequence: CSVEDIAGETYEQYF.

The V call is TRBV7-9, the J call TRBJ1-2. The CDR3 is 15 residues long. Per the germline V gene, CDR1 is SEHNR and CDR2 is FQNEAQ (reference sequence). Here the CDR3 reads CASKISTGPFYGYTF.

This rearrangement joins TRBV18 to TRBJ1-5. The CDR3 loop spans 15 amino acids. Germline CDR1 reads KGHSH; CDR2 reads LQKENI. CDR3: CASSQDLNLNQPQHF.

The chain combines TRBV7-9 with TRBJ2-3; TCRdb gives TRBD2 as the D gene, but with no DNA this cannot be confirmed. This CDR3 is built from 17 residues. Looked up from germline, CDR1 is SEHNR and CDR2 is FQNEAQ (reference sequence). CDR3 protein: CASSAAGTSGPTDTQYF.

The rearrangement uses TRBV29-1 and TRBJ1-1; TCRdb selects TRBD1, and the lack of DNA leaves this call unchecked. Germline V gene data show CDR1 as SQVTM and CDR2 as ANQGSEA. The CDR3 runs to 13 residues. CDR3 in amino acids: CSVEGAPNTEAFF.

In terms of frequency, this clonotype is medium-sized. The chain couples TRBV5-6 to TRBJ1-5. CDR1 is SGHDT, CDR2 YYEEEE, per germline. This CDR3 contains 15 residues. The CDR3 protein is CASSLQGFGRQPQHF. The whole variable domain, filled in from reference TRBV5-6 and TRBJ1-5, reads DAGVTQSPTHLIKTRGQQVTLRCSPKSGHDTVSWYQQALGQGPQFIFQYYEEEERQRGNFPDRFSGHQFPNYSSELNVNALLLGDSALYLCASSLQGFGRQPQHFGDGTRLSIL.

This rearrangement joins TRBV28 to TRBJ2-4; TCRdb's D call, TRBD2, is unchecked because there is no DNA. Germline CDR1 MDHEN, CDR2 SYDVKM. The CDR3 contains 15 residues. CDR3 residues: CASSPPPGGQNIQYF.

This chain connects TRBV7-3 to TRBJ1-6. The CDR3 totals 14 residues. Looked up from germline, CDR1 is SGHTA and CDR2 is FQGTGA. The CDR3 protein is CASSLTVYNSPLHF.

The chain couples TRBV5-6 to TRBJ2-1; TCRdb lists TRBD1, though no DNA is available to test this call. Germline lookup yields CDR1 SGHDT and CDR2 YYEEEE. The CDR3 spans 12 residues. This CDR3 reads CASSQGANEQFF.

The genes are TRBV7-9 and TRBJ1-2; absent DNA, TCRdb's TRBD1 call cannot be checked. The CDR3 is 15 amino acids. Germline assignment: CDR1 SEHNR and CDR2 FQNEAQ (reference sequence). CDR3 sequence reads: CASSLDRAPLGDYTF.

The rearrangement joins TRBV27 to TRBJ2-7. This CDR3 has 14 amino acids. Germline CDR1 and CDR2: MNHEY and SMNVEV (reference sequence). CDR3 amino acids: CASSPPTANYEQYF.

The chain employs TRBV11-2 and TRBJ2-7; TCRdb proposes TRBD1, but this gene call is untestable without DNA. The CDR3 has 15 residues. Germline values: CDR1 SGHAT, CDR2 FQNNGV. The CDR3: CASSSGSGAPLEQYF. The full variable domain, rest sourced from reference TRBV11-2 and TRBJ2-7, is EAGVAQSPRYKIIEKRQSVAFWCNPISGHATLYWYQQILGQGPKLLIQFQNNGVVDDSQLPKDRFSAERLKGVDSTLKIQPAKLEDSAVYLCASSSGSGAPLEQYFGPGTRLTVT.

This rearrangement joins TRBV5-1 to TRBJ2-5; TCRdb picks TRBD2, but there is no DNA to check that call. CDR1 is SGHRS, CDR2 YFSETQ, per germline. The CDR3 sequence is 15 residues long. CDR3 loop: CATTTSGGASETQYF.

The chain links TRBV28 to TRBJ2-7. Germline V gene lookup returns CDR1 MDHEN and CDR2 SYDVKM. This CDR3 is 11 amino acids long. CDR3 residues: CASSSITEQYF.

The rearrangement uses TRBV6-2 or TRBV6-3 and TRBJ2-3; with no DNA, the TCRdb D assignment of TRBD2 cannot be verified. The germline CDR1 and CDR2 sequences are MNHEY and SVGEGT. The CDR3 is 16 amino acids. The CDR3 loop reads CASSYAQRGGADTQYF.

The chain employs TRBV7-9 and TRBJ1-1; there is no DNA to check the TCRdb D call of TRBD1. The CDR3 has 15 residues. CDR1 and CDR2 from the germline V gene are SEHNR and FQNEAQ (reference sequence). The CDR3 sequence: CASSPRTGGNTEAFF.

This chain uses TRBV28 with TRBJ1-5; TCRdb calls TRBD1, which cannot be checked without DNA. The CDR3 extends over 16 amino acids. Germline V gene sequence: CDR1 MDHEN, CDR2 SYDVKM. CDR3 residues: CASSLYGQYSNQPQHF.

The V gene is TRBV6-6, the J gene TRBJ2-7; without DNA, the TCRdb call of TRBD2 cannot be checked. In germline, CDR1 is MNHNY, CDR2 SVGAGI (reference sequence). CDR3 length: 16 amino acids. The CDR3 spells CASSYGWGPTGYEQYF.

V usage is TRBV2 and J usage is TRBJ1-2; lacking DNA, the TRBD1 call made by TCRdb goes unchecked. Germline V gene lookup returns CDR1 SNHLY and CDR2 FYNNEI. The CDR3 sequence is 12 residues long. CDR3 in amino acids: CASEGGTYGYTF.

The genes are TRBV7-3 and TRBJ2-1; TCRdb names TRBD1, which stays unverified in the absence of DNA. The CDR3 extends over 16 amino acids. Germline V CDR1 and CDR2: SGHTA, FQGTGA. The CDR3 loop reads CASSLSGATLYNEQFF.

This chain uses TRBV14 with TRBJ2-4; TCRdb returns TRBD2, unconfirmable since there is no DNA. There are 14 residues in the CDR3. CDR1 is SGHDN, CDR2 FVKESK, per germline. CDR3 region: CASSQTQGLGIQYF.

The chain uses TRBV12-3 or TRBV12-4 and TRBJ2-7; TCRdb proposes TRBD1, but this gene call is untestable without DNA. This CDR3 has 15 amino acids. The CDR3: CASSLDRDNKGEQYF.

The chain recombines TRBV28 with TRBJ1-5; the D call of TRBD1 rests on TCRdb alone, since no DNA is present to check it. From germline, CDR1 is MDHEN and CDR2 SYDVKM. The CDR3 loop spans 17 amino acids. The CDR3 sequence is CASSPPGQGALNQPQHF.

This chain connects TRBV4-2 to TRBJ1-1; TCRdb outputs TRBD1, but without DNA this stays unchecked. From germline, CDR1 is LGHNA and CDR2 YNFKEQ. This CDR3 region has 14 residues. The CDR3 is CASSQDLKPPGAFF.

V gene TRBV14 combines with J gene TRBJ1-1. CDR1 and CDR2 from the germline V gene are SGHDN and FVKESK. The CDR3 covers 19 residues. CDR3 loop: CASSQDLRNRNPMNTEAFF.

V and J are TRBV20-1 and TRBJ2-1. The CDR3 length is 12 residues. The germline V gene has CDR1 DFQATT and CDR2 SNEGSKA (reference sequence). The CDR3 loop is CSARDTDLEQFF.

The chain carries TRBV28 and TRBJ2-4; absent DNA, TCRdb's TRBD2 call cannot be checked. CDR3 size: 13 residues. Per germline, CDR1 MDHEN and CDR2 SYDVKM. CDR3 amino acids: CASTPRGDNIQYF.